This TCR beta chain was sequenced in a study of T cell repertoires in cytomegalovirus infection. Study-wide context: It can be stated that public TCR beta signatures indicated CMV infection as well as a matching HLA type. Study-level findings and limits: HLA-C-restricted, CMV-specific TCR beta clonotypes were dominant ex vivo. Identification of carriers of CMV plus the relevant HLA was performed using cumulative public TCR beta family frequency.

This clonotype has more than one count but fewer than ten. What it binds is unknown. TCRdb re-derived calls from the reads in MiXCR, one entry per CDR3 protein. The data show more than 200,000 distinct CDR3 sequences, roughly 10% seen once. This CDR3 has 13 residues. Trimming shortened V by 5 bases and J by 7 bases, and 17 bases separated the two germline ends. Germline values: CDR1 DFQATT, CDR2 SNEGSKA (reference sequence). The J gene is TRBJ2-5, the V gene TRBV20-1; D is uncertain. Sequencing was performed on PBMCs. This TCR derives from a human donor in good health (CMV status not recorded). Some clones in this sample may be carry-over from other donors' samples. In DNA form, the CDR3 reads TGCAGTGCTGAGGAGCTGAGGCTCGGGACCCAGTACTTC. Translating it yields CSAEELRLGTQYF.